This T cell receptor beta chain was sequenced for a study of blood T cell repertoires in COVID-19. Background on the study: Italy, Spain and the United States were the sources of the convalescent and acute COVID-19 samples. Nucleic acid was either cDNA or gDNA, and it came from T cells, B-cell-depleted T cells, or PBMCs.

Original handling: Scientists estimated how many nucleated cells there were by amplifying reference gene primers. TCRdb's table, derived via immunoSEQ multiplex PCR, lists solely in-frame clones and lacks some. That table supplies the V and J calls and clone size; D and trimming were determined from the DNA. Of around 19,000 clones listed, less than 85% are singletons. This clone was found a few times. After removal of 0 bases from V and 2 bases from J, the junction contained 3 bases not matched to a gene. The germline gives CDR1 LGHNA, CDR2 YNFKEQ. The CDR3 has 17 residues. The sequencing sample was made of peripheral blood. The sequence came from a man at least 80 years old with acute or convalescent COVID-19. This chain connects TRBV4-2 to TRBJ2-1, with TRBD2 identical over 11 bases. The CDR3 DNA reads TGTGCCAGCAGCCAAGAGGGACTAGCGGAAACCTACAATGAGCAGTTCTTC. It is translated as CASSQEGLAETYNEQFF.